Below, 19 T cell receptor beta chains from the same sample are listed, as sequenced in a study of shared clonotypes between healthy human individuals (dated by TCRdb to about 2020). Library construction relied on the immunoSEQ multiplex PCR assay. The table comes from immuneACCESS by way of TCRdb, which keeps in-frame sequences with V and J called. Part of the clones is missing from these tables; in studies checked, under half for an unresolved V gene and the rest for unknown reasons. This sample lists over a million clones; about 96% were detected once. The ten most abundant clones make up over 1% of the sample. The sequencing sample was made of naive CD4+ T cells sorted from blood. Reading the label with the study, this specimen's cell subset or site is: CD45RA+ positively selected. These receptor sequences come from a young man in good health.

V and J are TRBV11-2 and TRBJ2-7; D remains ambiguous. V lost 6 bases and J 2 bases, leaving 11 bases between the germline ends. The CDR3 is 13 amino acids. Germline V gives CDR1 SGHAT, CDR2 FQNNGV. CDR3 region: CASSSAAPYEQYF. The CDR3 bases are TGTGCCAGCAGTTCCGCGGCCCCCTACGAGCAGTACTTC.

This clone has just one count. The rearrangement joins TRBV5-5 to TRBJ1-2; the match to TRBD1 covers 7 bases. This CDR3 is 14 amino acids long. Trimming removed 3 bases from V and 1 base from J; junction bases left unmatched: 3. CDR1 is SGHKS and CDR2 is YYEKEE in the germline V gene (reference sequence). The chain's CDR3 is CASSSGTVNYGYTF. CDR3 DNA sequence: TGTGCCAGCAGCTCCGGGACAGTTAACTATGGCTACACCTTC.

This chain connects TRBV27 to TRBJ2-7; no reliable D call. Germline lookup yields CDR1 MNHEY and CDR2 SMNVEV (reference sequence). With 6 bases removed from V and 4 bases from J, the gap between germline ends came to 19 bases. The CDR3 loop spans 15 amino acids. The CDR3: CASSRDLFQIYEQYF. The CDR3, as DNA: TGTGCCAGCAGCCGAGACTTGTTCCAGATATACGAGCAGTACTTC.

This clone appeared a single time. The rearrangement joins TRBV7-9 to TRBJ1-1; possible D gene TRBD1, 5 bases. The germline gives CDR1 SEHNR, CDR2 FQNEAQ (reference sequence). This CDR3 spans 13 amino acids. Trimming removed 5 bases at V and 3 bases at J, with 10 bases between. The CDR3 DNA reads TGTGCCAGCAGCCCCAGGGCCGACACTGAAGCTTTCTTT. It yields the protein CASSPRADTEAFF.

This sequence joins TRBV27 and TRBJ2-7; TRBD1 is a possible D gene (6 bases). Germline CDR1 and CDR2: MNHEY and SMNVEV (reference sequence). The V gene lost 2 bases and the J gene lost 4 bases, with 15 bases spanning the gap. This CDR3 has 15 residues. CDR3 coding DNA: TGTGCCAGCAGTTTAGGGCCAGGGGCATGGTACGAGCAGTACTTC. Encoded protein: CASSLGPGAWYEQYF.

The rearrangement joins TRBV4-3 to TRBJ2-4, with 10 nucleotides matching TRBD1. Germline V gene lookup returns CDR1 LGHNA and CDR2 YSLEER. This CDR3 spans 17 amino acids. V dropped 1 base and J dropped 0; count of bases not matched to a gene: 3. CDR3 in amino acids: CASSQADRGLAKNIQYF. The CDR3 DNA follows: TGCGCCAGCAGCCAAGCGGACAGGGGGTTAGCCAAAAACATTCAGTACTTC.

V and J are TRBV27 and TRBJ2-1; unclear D gene. Trimming shortened V by 2 bases and J by 7 bases, and 9 bases separated the two germline ends. The CDR3 loop spans 13 amino acids. The germline CDR1 and CDR2 sequences are MNHEY and SMNVEV (reference sequence). Written as DNA, the CDR3 is TGTGCCAGCAGTTTAGCCAGTTGGAATGAGCAGTTCTTC. It codes for CASSLASWNEQFF.

This chain connects TRBV5-1 to TRBJ2-3; 7 bases agree with TRBD2. The CDR3 loop spans 15 amino acids. V was pared by 3 bases and J by 1 base, with 5 bases of the junction left unmatched. CDR1 and CDR2 (germline): SGHRS, YFSETQ. CDR3 sequence reads: CASSSRGGGTDTQYF. CDR3 sequence (DNA): TGCGCCAGCAGCTCCCGCGGGGGAGGCACAGATACGCAGTATTTT.

This clone has just one count. The chain couples TRBV28 to TRBJ1-5; 9 bases match TRBD1. The CDR3 has 15 residues. With V trimmed by 3 bases and J by 5 bases, 5 bases remained unmatched. The germline V gene encodes CDR1 MDHEN and CDR2 SYDVKM. The CDR3 region is CASSFRDRGDQPQHF. The CDR3 nucleotides read TGTGCCAGCAGTTTTCGAGACAGGGGGGATCAGCCCCAGCATTTT.

The J gene is TRBJ2-2, the V gene TRBV28, with 7 bases aligning to TRBD2. From germline, CDR1 is MDHEN and CDR2 SYDVKM. Trimming removed 4 bases from V and 0 bases from J; junction bases left unmatched: 5. The CDR3 covers 16 residues. For the CDR3, the DNA is TGTGCCAGCAGTTCCTTGGGAGGGCCGAACACCGGGGAGCTGTTTTTT. Protein: CASSSLGGPNTGELFF.

The V gene is TRBV28, the J gene TRBJ2-3; 13 bases are shared with TRBD2. The CDR3 length is 18 residues. Germline CDR1 is MDHEN and CDR2 is SYDVKM. The trim removed 6 bases at V and 2 bases at J, leaving 11 bases unmatched. The CDR3 DNA reads as TGTGCCAGCAGCCAAGAAGAGGGACTAGCGGGGACCACAGATACGCAGTATTTT. Its protein is CASSQEEGLAGTTDTQYF. The variable domain in full, completed from reference TRBV28 and TRBJ2-3, reads DVKVTQSSRYLVKRTGEKVFLECVQDMDHENMFWYRQDPGLGLRLIYFSYDVKMKEKGDIPEGYSVSREKKERFSLILESASTNQTSMYLCASSQEEGLAGTTDTQYFGPGTRLTVL.

This chain joins TRBV30 and TRBJ2-7; D is uncertain. The CDR3 extends over 13 amino acids. Trimming stripped 8 bases from V and 3 bases from J, with 17 bases between. Germline V gives CDR1 GTSNPN, CDR2 SVGIG (reference sequence). The CDR3 region has the DNA TGTGCCGGAAAAACCGAGACAAACTACGAGCAGTACTTC. Its protein product is CAGKTETNYEQYF.

This rearrangement joins TRBV19 to TRBJ1-5; 8 bases fit TRBD1. The ends lost 3 bases at V and 7 bases at J; junction bases unmatched: 17. CDR1 and CDR2 (germline): LNHDA, SQIVND (reference sequence). This CDR3 has 18 residues. The CDR3 spells CASSIGVRQGSGIQPQHF. The CDR3 bases are TGTGCCAGTAGTATTGGGGTAAGACAGGGGAGTGGGATCCAGCCCCAGCATTTT. The full variable domain, in which reference TRBV19 and TRBJ1-5 provide the parts outside the CDR3, is DGGITQSPKYLFRKEGQNVTLSCEQNLNHDAMYWYRQDPGQGLRLIYYSQIVNDFQKGDIAEGYSVSREKKESFPLTVTSAQKNPTAFYLCASSIGVRQGSGIQPQHFGDGTRLSIL.

This clone was observed a handful of times. V and J are TRBV5-1 and TRBJ2-5; 8 bases align to TRBD1. CDR3 length equals 16 residues. J was trimmed by 2 bases and V by 0 bases; bases with no gene match: 6. Germline V gives CDR1 SGHRS, CDR2 YFSETQ. The CDR3 here is CASSLGTGSFQETQYF. The CDR3 bases are TGCGCCAGCAGCTTGGGGACAGGGTCGTTTCAAGAGACCCAGTACTTC. The complete variable domain, with remaining parts taken from reference TRBV5-1 and TRBJ2-5, reads KAGVTQTPRYLIKTRGQQVTLSCSPISGHRSVSWYQQTPGQGLQFLFEYFSETQRNKGNFPGRFSGRQFSNSRSEMNVSTLELGDSALYLCASSLGTGSFQETQYFGPGTRLLVL.

V is TRBV5-1 and J is TRBJ1-1; TRBD1 might be the D (5 bases). Germline CDR1 is SGHRS and CDR2 is YFSETQ. V was trimmed by 4 bases and J by 3 bases, leaving 13 bases between them. This CDR3 has 14 residues. The CDR3 spells CASSLGVGDTEAFF. The CDR3 DNA is TGCGCCAGCAGCCTAGGGGTTGGGGACACTGAAGCTTTCTTT.

The V gene is TRBV28, the J gene TRBJ2-7; 13 bases fit TRBD2. This CDR3 is built from 18 residues. Trimming removed 5 bases from V and 0 bases from J; junction bases left unmatched: 10. Per the germline V gene, CDR1 is MDHEN and CDR2 is SYDVKM. CDR3 sequence reads: CASSPPGLAGPSSYEQYF. In DNA form, the CDR3 reads TGTGCCAGCAGTCCCCCGGGACTAGCGGGACCCAGCTCCTACGAGCAGTACTTC.

The rearrangement joins TRBV7-9 to TRBJ2-5; possible D gene TRBD2, 5 bases. There are 16 residues in the CDR3. Germline V lookup: CDR1 SEHNR, CDR2 FQNEAQ (reference sequence). Trimming removed 4 bases from V and 9 bases from J, with 24 bases in between. The CDR3 is CASSYGPRGRVGAQYF. The DNA of the CDR3 is TGTGCCAGCAGCTACGGCCCCCGGGGTAGGGTGGGTGCCCAGTACTTC.

The V and J genes are TRBV2 and TRBJ1-5, with TRBD1 identical over 8 bases. After removal of 6 bases from V and 1 base from J, the junction contained 8 bases not matched to a gene. This CDR3 comprises 16 residues. Per the germline V gene, CDR1 is SNHLY and CDR2 is FYNNEI. CDR3: CASSKDRVASNQPQHF. In DNA, the CDR3 is TGTGCCAGCAGCAAGGACAGGGTGGCAAGCAATCAGCCCCAGCATTTT.

As to this clone: This sample also contains other DNA sequences that code for the same CDR3. This chain's CDR3 is CASSRRLAGATDTQYF. CDR3 DNA sequence: TGTGCCAGCAGCCGGCGGCTAGCGGGAGCCACAGATACGCAGTATTTT. V gene TRBV5-4 combines with J gene TRBJ2-3, with 10 nucleotides matching TRBD2. V shed 4 bases, J shed 2 bases, and the junction held 7 bases outside the gene matches. The CDR3 sequence is 16 residues long. Germline V CDR1 and CDR2: SGHNT, YYREEE (reference sequence).